The 21 T cell receptor beta chains presented below share a single source sample, sequenced in a study of blood T cell repertoires in COVID-19. Profiling relied on immunoSEQ multiplex PCR, and the TCRdb table lists in-frame clones only, not all of them. The data contain around 330,000 clones, about nine tenths of them singletons. The specimen sequenced was PBMCs or T cells enriched from blood (not recorded which). The receptors here all came from a man aged 60 to 75 who had recovered from COVID-19.

The chain carries TRBV28 and TRBJ1-4; D is perhaps TRBD1 (5 bases). The CDR3 spans 16 residues. Germline values: CDR1 MDHEN, CDR2 SYDVKM. V dropped 2 bases and J dropped 1 base, with 11 bases sitting between them. The CDR3 is CASSLGQGGTNEKLFF. The DNA of the CDR3 is TGTGCCAGCAGTTTAGGCCAGGGAGGAACTAATGAAAAACTGTTTTTT.

The V call is TRBV4-2, the J call TRBJ1-5, with D hard to call. The germline V and J ends were trimmed by 3 bases and 4 bases, with 7 bases remaining between them. Germline V gene sequence: CDR1 LGHNA, CDR2 YNFKEQ. The CDR3 extends over 13 amino acids. The CDR3 DNA reads as TGTGCCAGCAGCCATCCTCTAAATCAGCCCCAGCATTTT. Amino acid sequence: CASSHPLNQPQHF.

This clone has only one observation. The V gene is TRBV11-2, the J gene TRBJ2-2; 12 bases fit TRBD2. The J segment lost 5 bases and the V segment lost 3 bases, leaving 7 bases of the junction unmatched. Germline V gives CDR1 SGHAT, CDR2 FQNNGV. The CDR3 loop spans 17 amino acids. The CDR3 region is CASSFGLAGPLTGELFF. CDR3 DNA sequence: TGTGCCAGCAGCTTCGGACTAGCGGGACCACTTACCGGGGAGCTGTTTTTT.

V gene TRBV14 combines with J gene TRBJ2-6, with 7 positions matching TRBD1. Germline assignment: CDR1 SGHDN and CDR2 FVKESK. J lost 1 base, V lost 0 bases, and 6 bases had no gene match. The CDR3 has 18 amino acids. The CDR3 loop is CASSQEYPGGSGANVLTF. Written as DNA, the CDR3 is TGTGCCAGCAGCCAAGAGTATCCAGGGGGTTCTGGGGCCAACGTCCTGACTTTC.

This chain connects TRBV6-5 to TRBJ1-6; unclear D gene. Germline assignment: CDR1 MNHEY and CDR2 SVGAGI. The CDR3 runs to 16 residues. Deletions cut 0 bases from V and 5 bases from J, with 11 bases between. CDR3 in amino acids: CASSYSSVRNNSPLHF. In DNA form, the CDR3 reads TGTGCCAGCAGTTACTCGTCTGTCAGAAATAATTCACCCCTCCACTTT.

The chain carries TRBV29-1 and TRBJ1-1; D is uncertain. The CDR3 has 13 residues. V was cut by 1 base and J by 4 bases, with 10 bases left in between. Germline-derived CDR1 and CDR2 are SQVTM and ANQGSEA. CDR3 residues: CSVEAGFGTEAFF. The CDR3 DNA is TGCAGCGTTGAAGCGGGGTTTGGCACTGAAGCTTTCTTT.

V is TRBV6-5 and J is TRBJ2-1, with 8 bases aligning to TRBD1. This CDR3 spans 11 amino acids. The V and J ends lost 6 bases and 12 bases, in that order; junction bases with no gene match: 4. Germline-derived CDR1 and CDR2 are MNHEY and SVGAGI. CDR3 sequence (DNA): TGTGCCAGCAGCCTCGGGACAGGGCAGTTCTTC. It is translated as CASSLGTGQFF.

The rearrangement links TRBV5-6 to TRBJ2-7; 8 bases align to TRBD2. The germline CDR1 and CDR2 sequences are SGHDT and YYEEEE. V shed 4 bases and J 5 bases; nucleotides not matched to a gene: 11. The CDR3 has 15 residues. The CDR3 nucleotides read TGTGCCAGCAGCCCACGAAGCGGGAGTGCCCACGAGCAGTACTTC. It yields the protein CASSPRSGSAHEQYF. Supplemented by reference TRBV5-6 and TRBJ2-7, the full variable domain reads DAGVTQSPTHLIKTRGQQVTLRCSPKSGHDTVSWYQQALGQGPQFIFQYYEEEERQRGNFPDRFSGHQFPNYSSELNVNALLLGDSALYLCASSPRSGSAHEQYFGPGTRLTVT.

The chain carries TRBV19 and TRBJ1-5; D gene uncertain. Germline V gene lookup returns CDR1 LNHDA and CDR2 SQIVND (reference sequence). V dropped 7 bases and J dropped 2 bases, with 12 bases sitting between them. The CDR3 consists of 14 residues. CDR3 sequence reads: CASKTQSGNQPQHF. CDR3 nucleotide sequence: TGTGCCAGTAAGACCCAGAGCGGCAATCAGCCCCAGCATTTT.

This chain joins TRBV9 and TRBJ2-2; 8 nucleotides align to TRBD1. The CDR3 is made up of 17 amino acids. Germline-derived CDR1 and CDR2 are SGDLS and YYNGEE. The trim removed 2 bases at V and 6 bases at J, leaving 12 bases unmatched. CDR3 in amino acids: CASSVLSQGASAGELFF. The CDR3 nucleotides read TGTGCCAGCAGCGTCTTAAGTCAGGGGGCGAGTGCCGGGGAGCTGTTTTTT.

The V and J genes are TRBV19 and TRBJ1-2; the match to TRBD1 covers 7 bases. The V and J ends lost 6 bases and 5 bases, in that order; junction bases with no gene match: 6. The germline V gene has CDR1 LNHDA and CDR2 SQIVND (reference sequence). The CDR3 has 13 residues. The CDR3 DNA is TGTGCCAGTAGGAGCACAGGGGAGTATGGCTACACCTTC. It codes for CASRSTGEYGYTF.

This clone turned up a few times. The chain employs TRBV9 and TRBJ2-2, with TRBD2 matching 11 bases. The CDR3 sequence is 14 residues long. Germline V lookup: CDR1 SGDLS, CDR2 YYNGEE. The ends lost 8 bases at V and 2 bases at J; junction bases unmatched: 2. CDR3 amino acids: CASRLAGNTGELFF. CDR3 nucleotides: TGTGCCAGTCGACTAGCGGGAAACACCGGGGAGCTGTTTTTT. The full variable domain, with the rest looked up from reference TRBV9 and TRBJ2-2, is DSGVTQTPKHLITATGQRVTLRCSPRSGDLSVYWYQQSLDQGLQFLIQYYNGEERAKGNILERFSAQQFPDLHSELNLSSLELGDSALYFCASRLAGNTGELFFGEGSRLTVL.

This clone has just one count. The DNA for the CDR3 is TGTGCCACCAGTGAACACGGACTAGGGGACGAGCAGTACTTC. As protein: CATSEHGLGDEQYF. This chain links TRBV24-1 with TRBJ2-7; 7 bases map to TRBD2. The CDR3 consists of 14 residues. The germline V gene has CDR1 KGHDR and CDR2 SFDVKD. Trimming cost V 4 bases and J 5 bases; bases outside gene matches: 7.

This clone was counted a few times. CDR3 in DNA: TGTGCCAGTGATGGGGCTAGCGGGAGGAAGTGGGGCAAAAACATTCAGTACTTC. Its protein product is CASDGASGRKWGKNIQYF. This chain uses TRBV19 with TRBJ2-4, with 11 bases matching TRBD2. Germline values: CDR1 LNHDA, CDR2 SQIVND (reference sequence). The CDR3 extends over 18 amino acids. V was pared by 8 bases and J by 3 bases, with 15 bases of the junction left unmatched.

V gene TRBV9 combines with J gene TRBJ1-1; D is unresolved. Trimming took off 4 bases at V and 0 bases at J, with 7 bases between the two ends. The CDR3 is 13 residues long. Germline V gives CDR1 SGDLS, CDR2 YYNGEE. CDR3 region: CASSPQLNTEAFF. DNA for the CDR3: TGTGCCAGCAGCCCACAATTGAACACTGAAGCTTTCTTT.

CDR3 coding DNA: TGTGCCAGTAGTACGGCGGCAGCTGATCAGCCCCAGCATTTT. Its protein is CASSTAAADQPQHF. The chain links TRBV19 to TRBJ1-5; D is unresolved. CDR1 is LNHDA and CDR2 is SQIVND in the germline V gene (reference sequence). The CDR3 is 14 residues long. Trimming pared 4 bases from V and 5 bases from J, leaving 12 bases between.

The gene calls are TRBV5-6 and TRBJ1-4, with 7 positions matching TRBD1. The CDR3 has 18 residues. V gave up 4 bases and J gave up 5 bases; unmatched junction bases: 17. Germline lookup yields CDR1 SGHDT and CDR2 YYEEEE. For the CDR3, the DNA is TGTGCCAGCAGCCAGGGGGGTCGGAGGAAAAGCTTCAATGAAAAACTGTTTTTT. The encoded protein is CASSQGGRRKSFNEKLFF. Full variable domain (outside the CDR3, taken from reference TRBV5-6 and TRBJ1-4): DAGVTQSPTHLIKTRGQQVTLRCSPKSGHDTVSWYQQALGQGPQFIFQYYEEEERQRGNFPDRFSGHQFPNYSSELNVNALLLGDSALYLCASSQGGRRKSFNEKLFFGSGTQLSVL.

This clone appeared once. The rearrangement joins TRBV7-9 to TRBJ2-3, with 9 bases aligning to TRBD2. V lost 1 base to trimming and J lost 4 bases; unmatched junction nucleotides: 12. Germline CDR1 and CDR2: SEHNR and FQNEAQ (reference sequence). The CDR3 has 18 amino acids. The CDR3 region is CASSLGSMAGGPPDTQYF. The CDR3 DNA reads as TGTGCCAGCAGCTTAGGTAGTATGGCGGGAGGGCCGCCAGATACGCAGTATTTT.

This chain links TRBV6-6 with TRBJ2-4; 11 nucleotides line up with TRBD2. Germline V gene sequence: CDR1 MNHNY, CDR2 SVGAGI (reference sequence). The CDR3 has 21 amino acids. Trimming at V came to 6 bases and at J to 0 bases, leaving 19 bases not matched to a gene. The CDR3 sequence is CASSRIPGLAEGGLAKNIQYF. The CDR3 DNA sequence: TGTGCCAGCAGCCGCATTCCGGGACTAGCGGAGGGAGGCCTAGCCAAAAACATTCAGTACTTC.

V and J are TRBV7-9 and TRBJ1-2, with D unresolved. V was pared by 5 bases and J by 1 base, with 11 bases between. The germline V gene encodes CDR1 SEHNR and CDR2 FQNEAQ (reference sequence). The CDR3 covers 14 residues. The CDR3 protein is CASSPDTHNYGYTF. CDR3 bases: TGTGCCAGCAGCCCCGACACCCATAACTATGGCTACACCTTC.

The rearrangement links TRBV11-2 to TRBJ2-7; a possible D gene is TRBD2 (5 bases). The CDR3 runs to 15 residues. Trimming left V 0 bases short and J 1 base short, with 10 bases between. Germline CDR1 reads SGHAT; CDR2 reads FQNNGV. CDR3 residues: CASSLDGRASYEQYF. In DNA form, the CDR3 reads TGTGCCAGCAGCTTAGATGGGCGGGCTTCCTACGAGCAGTACTTC.